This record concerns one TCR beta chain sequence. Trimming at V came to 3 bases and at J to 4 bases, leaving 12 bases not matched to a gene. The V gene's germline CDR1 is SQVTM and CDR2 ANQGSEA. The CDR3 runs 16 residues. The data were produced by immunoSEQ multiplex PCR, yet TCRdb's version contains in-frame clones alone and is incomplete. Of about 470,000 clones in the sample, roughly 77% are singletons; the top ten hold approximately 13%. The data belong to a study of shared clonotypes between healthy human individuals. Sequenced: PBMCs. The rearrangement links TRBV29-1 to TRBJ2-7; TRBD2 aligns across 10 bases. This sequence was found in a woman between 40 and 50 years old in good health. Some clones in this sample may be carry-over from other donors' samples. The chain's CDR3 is CSVEIFRASGSYEQYF. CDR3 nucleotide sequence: TGCAGCGTTGAGATTTTTAGGGCTAGCGGGAGTTACGAGCAGTACTTC.